This is a list of T cell receptor beta chains from one sample in a study of blood T cells in healthy people across ages. TCRdb analysed the 5' RACE reads with MiXCR anew, one entry per CDR3 protein. The sample holds over 950,000 distinct CDR3 sequences; around 54% are singletons and the top ten take about 21%. The sequenced sample was blood. These receptors were collected from a woman in her sixties or seventies in good health. The CDR3 runs from the conserved cysteine through the conserved F or W. A D gene is named only where the DNA matches it firmly. Where a row states a size, it is once, few, many or the class of an expanded clone; other rows omit it.

J gene: TRBJ1-2
clone size: .
CDR3 length: 21
V gene: TRBV5-4
D gene: TRBD1
CDR3 DNA: TGTGCCAGCACATGGCAGGGACTTAACCGATGGACAGGTGGATTGGAATATGGCTACACCTTC
CDR3 protein: CASTWQGLNRWTGGLEYGYTF

J gene: TRBJ2-3
clone size: .
CDR3 length: 16
V gene: TRBV12-3/TRBV12-4
D gene: .
CDR3 DNA: TGTGCCAGCAGTTCAGACGGTGCAGGGAAGGCAGATACGCAGTATTTT
CDR3 protein: CASSSDGAGKADTQYF

J gene: TRBJ2-5
clone size: .
CDR3 length: 14
V gene: TRBV2
D gene: TRBD2
CDR3 DNA: TGTGCCAGCAAGCGGGAGGGCCCTCTGGAGACCCAGTACTTC
CDR3 protein: CASKREGPLETQYF

J gene: TRBJ2-5
clone size: .
CDR3 length: 14
V gene: TRBV27
D gene: TRBD2
CDR3 DNA: TGTGCCAGCAGTCCGGGAGGGTCCTACAAGACCCAGTACTTC
CDR3 protein: CASSPGGSYKTQYF

J gene: TRBJ2-2
clone size: few
CDR3 length: 16
V gene: TRBV4-1
D gene: TRBD1
CDR3 DNA: TGCGCCAGCAGCCCCAACAGGGGAGCGAACACCGGGGAGCTGTTTTTT
CDR3 protein: CASSPNRGANTGELFF

J gene: TRBJ1-2
clone size: .
CDR3 length: 15
V gene: TRBV21-1
D gene: .
CDR3 DNA: TGTGCCAGCAGCTCCCGGGGAGGGTACGGCTATGGCTACACCTTC
CDR3 protein: CASSSRGGYGYGYTF

J gene: TRBJ1-5
clone size: .
CDR3 length: 16
V gene: TRBV7-9
D gene: .
CDR3 DNA: TGTGCCAGCAGCTCCGCCGGGGGACGAGGCAATCAGCCCCAGCATTTT
CDR3 protein: CASSSAGGRGNQPQHF

J gene: TRBJ2-7
clone size: .
CDR3 length: 18
V gene: TRBV12-3/TRBV12-4
D gene: TRBD2
CDR3 DNA: TGTGCCAGCAGCCCCGCGGGACTAGCGGGAGAGGAACTCTACGAGCAGTACTTC
CDR3 protein: CASSPAGLAGEELYEQYF

J gene: TRBJ2-3
clone size: .
CDR3 length: 13
V gene: TRBV20-1
D gene: TRBD1
CDR3 DNA: TGCAGTGCTAGAGTGTCAGGGGGAGATACGCAGTATTTT
CDR3 protein: CSARVSGGDTQYF

J gene: TRBJ2-7
clone size: .
CDR3 length: 14
V gene: TRBV5-1
D gene: TRBD1
CDR3 DNA: TGCGCCAGCACCTTGACAGGGTACTCCTACGAGCAGTACTTC
CDR3 protein: CASTLTGYSYEQYF

J gene: TRBJ2-6
clone size: few
CDR3 length: 12
V gene: TRBV19
D gene: .
CDR3 DNA: TGTGCCAGCTCGGACAGGGCCAACGTCCTGACTTTC
CDR3 protein: CASSDRANVLTF

J gene: TRBJ2-5
clone size: few
CDR3 length: 15
V gene: TRBV20-1
D gene: .
CDR3 DNA: TGCAGTGCTAGAGACCCCCGAGGGACCCGGGAGACCCAGTACTTC
CDR3 protein: CSARDPRGTRETQYF

J gene: TRBJ2-3
clone size: .
CDR3 length: 20
V gene: TRBV20-1
D gene: TRBD2
CDR3 DNA: TGCAGTGCTAGAGATTACCTAGCGGGAATGAGAGCCCGTAGCACAGATACGCAGTATTTT
CDR3 protein: CSARDYLAGMRARSTDTQYF

J gene: TRBJ2-4
clone size: few
CDR3 length: 20
V gene: TRBV28
D gene: TRBD1
CDR3 DNA: TGTGCCAGCAGTTTCGAATTGGGACAGGGGACTACCCTAGCCAAAAACATTCAGTACTTC
CDR3 protein: CASSFELGQGTTLAKNIQYF

J gene: TRBJ1-1
clone size: few
CDR3 length: 14
V gene: TRBV4-2
D gene: .
CDR3 DNA: TGTGCCAGCAGCCAAGAGTCCTCGCGGTGGGAAGCTTTCTTT
CDR3 protein: CASSQESSRWEAFF

J gene: TRBJ2-1
clone size: .
CDR3 length: 15
V gene: TRBV12-3/TRBV12-4
D gene: .
CDR3 DNA: TGTGCCAGCAGTTTAGGTGGGAATCCCATCAATGAGCAGTTCTTC
CDR3 protein: CASSLGGNPINEQFF

J gene: TRBJ2-3
clone size: .
CDR3 length: 16
V gene: TRBV20-1
D gene: TRBD2
CDR3 DNA: TGCAGTGCTAGGGAACGCGGGGGAGTTGACACAGATACGCAGTATTTT
CDR3 protein: CSARERGGVDTDTQYF

J gene: TRBJ2-1
clone size: once
CDR3 length: 14
V gene: TRBV6-5
D gene: TRBD1
CDR3 DNA: TGTGCCAGCAGTTACGAGGGACAGGGCAATGAGCAGTTCTTC
CDR3 protein: CASSYEGQGNEQFF

J gene: TRBJ2-5
clone size: few
CDR3 length: 17
V gene: TRBV28
D gene: .
CDR3 DNA: TGTGCCAGCAGTGTTGTCGCAGGGGCCGAACGGGCAGGGTCCCAGTACTTC
CDR3 protein: CASSVVAGAERAGSQYF

J gene: TRBJ2-1
clone size: few
CDR3 length: 14
V gene: TRBV20-1
D gene: TRBD2
CDR3 DNA: TGCAGTGCTAGAATGACTAGCGGATACAATGAGCAGTTCTTC
CDR3 protein: CSARMTSGYNEQFF

J gene: TRBJ2-3
clone size: .
CDR3 length: 14
V gene: TRBV27
D gene: .
CDR3 DNA: TGTGCCAGCAGGTTACAGCGGGGCACAGATACGCAGTATTTT
CDR3 protein: CASRLQRGTDTQYF

J gene: TRBJ2-3
clone size: .
CDR3 length: 15
V gene: TRBV20-1
D gene: TRBD2
CDR3 DNA: TGCAGTGCTGAGACTAGCGGGAGGGTTGGAGATACGCAGTATTTT
CDR3 protein: CSAETSGRVGDTQYF

J gene: TRBJ2-7
clone size: .
CDR3 length: 12
V gene: TRBV20-1
D gene: TRBD2
CDR3 DNA: TGCAGTGGAGCTAGCGGGGGTTACGAGCAGTACTTC
CDR3 protein: CSGASGGYEQYF

J gene: TRBJ2-1
clone size: few
CDR3 length: 15
V gene: TRBV12-3/TRBV12-4
D gene: TRBD2
CDR3 DNA: TGTGCCAGCAGTTTCCTACTAGCGGGAGGGGGGCAGCAGTTCTTC
CDR3 protein: CASSFLLAGGGQQFF

J gene: TRBJ1-4
clone size: .
CDR3 length: 14
V gene: TRBV4-2
D gene: .
CDR3 DNA: TGTGCCAGCAGCCAAGATCCGGGACCGGAAAAACTGTTTTTT
CDR3 protein: CASSQDPGPEKLFF

J gene: TRBJ2-2
clone size: .
CDR3 length: 17
V gene: TRBV29-1
D gene: TRBD2
CDR3 DNA: TGCAGCGTTGTAGGCGGGCCGGGACTAGAGGGGGCCGGGGAGCTGTTTTTT
CDR3 protein: CSVVGGPGLEGAGELFF

J gene: TRBJ1-1
clone size: .
CDR3 length: 16
V gene: TRBV7-9
D gene: .
CDR3 DNA: TGTGCCGGCAGCTCTTATTCCGGGGGCGCGAACACTGAAGCTTTCTTT
CDR3 protein: CAGSSYSGGANTEAFF

J gene: TRBJ2-6
clone size: .
CDR3 length: 12
V gene: TRBV7-9
D gene: .
CDR3 DNA: TGTGCCAGCAGCAAGTCCTCAATCGACCTGACTTTC
CDR3 protein: CASSKSSIDLTF

J gene: TRBJ2-3
clone size: few
CDR3 length: 11
V gene: TRBV7-2
D gene: .
CDR3 DNA: TGTGCCAGCAGCTCTGCTGGTACGCAGTATTTT
CDR3 protein: CASSSAGTQYF

J gene: TRBJ1-1
clone size: .
CDR3 length: 15
V gene: TRBV5-6
D gene: .
CDR3 DNA: TGTGCCAGCAGCTCGACGCCGTATCGGAACACTGAAGCTTTCTTT
CDR3 protein: CASSSTPYRNTEAFF

J gene: TRBJ1-2
clone size: .
CDR3 length: 15
V gene: TRBV7-9
D gene: .
CDR3 DNA: TGTGCCAGCAGCTTATACACAGGATCTACCTACGGCTACACCTTC
CDR3 protein: CASSLYTGSTYGYTF

J gene: TRBJ2-4
clone size: .
CDR3 length: 14
V gene: TRBV6-5
D gene: .
CDR3 DNA: TGTGCCAGCAGTCTAGGGGTGGGCAAAAACATTCAGTACTTC
CDR3 protein: CASSLGVGKNIQYF

J gene: TRBJ2-1
clone size: .
CDR3 length: 18
V gene: TRBV7-8
D gene: TRBD2
CDR3 DNA: TGTGCCAGCAGCTTTCGGACTAGCGGAGTTAGCTCCTACAATGAGCAGTTCTTC
CDR3 protein: CASSFRTSGVSSYNEQFF

J gene: TRBJ2-5
clone size: .
CDR3 length: 12
V gene: TRBV20-1
D gene: .
CDR3 DNA: TGCAGTGCTAGATCTTGGGTTTCAGCCCAGTACTTC
CDR3 protein: CSARSWVSAQYF

J gene: TRBJ1-5
clone size: .
CDR3 length: 16
V gene: TRBV18
D gene: TRBD1
CDR3 DNA: TGTGCCAGCTCACTGGGACAGACGGATAGCAATCAGCCCCAGCATTTT
CDR3 protein: CASSLGQTDSNQPQHF

J gene: TRBJ2-4
clone size: .
CDR3 length: 13
V gene: TRBV7-2
D gene: TRBD1
CDR3 DNA: TGTGCCAGCTCTGGGACAGAACGGAACATTCAGTACTTC
CDR3 protein: CASSGTERNIQYF

J gene: TRBJ1-5
clone size: .
CDR3 length: 16
V gene: TRBV20-1
D gene: .
CDR3 DNA: TGCAGTGCTAGAGATCCGTTTTTGATCACGAGGGAGCCCCAGCATTTT
CDR3 protein: CSARDPFLITREPQHF

J gene: TRBJ2-4
clone size: .
CDR3 length: 14
V gene: TRBV29-1
D gene: .
CDR3 DNA: TGCAGCGGAAATTCGGGACTCTGGTCAAACATTCAGTACTTC
CDR3 protein: CSGNSGLWSNIQYF

J gene: TRBJ1-5
clone size: few
CDR3 length: 13
V gene: TRBV12-3/TRBV12-4
D gene: .
CDR3 DNA: TGTGCCAGCACCCTTTATAGGGGGCAGCCCCAGCATTTT
CDR3 protein: CASTLYRGQPQHF

J gene: TRBJ2-7
clone size: .
CDR3 length: 14
V gene: TRBV20-1
D gene: TRBD2
CDR3 DNA: TGCAGTGCCGAGGGTGCGGGAGTTCGCTACGAGCAGTACTTC
CDR3 protein: CSAEGAGVRYEQYF

J gene: TRBJ1-6
clone size: .
CDR3 length: 15
V gene: TRBV28
D gene: .
CDR3 DNA: TGTGCCAGCAGTTTAGCGGCAGCCTATAATTCACCCCTCCACTTT
CDR3 protein: CASSLAAAYNSPLHF

J gene: TRBJ2-7
clone size: .
CDR3 length: 14
V gene: TRBV3-1
D gene: TRBD1
CDR3 DNA: TGTGCCAGCAGCCCCCGGGACAGTACCTACGAGCAGTACTTC
CDR3 protein: CASSPRDSTYEQYF

J gene: TRBJ1-2
clone size: .
CDR3 length: 16
V gene: TRBV27
D gene: TRBD1
CDR3 DNA: TGTGCCAGCAGTTTAGGGACAGGGCCCTCTGCCTATGGCTACACCTTC
CDR3 protein: CASSLGTGPSAYGYTF

J gene: TRBJ2-7
clone size: .
CDR3 length: 15
V gene: TRBV6-1
D gene: .
CDR3 DNA: TGTGCCAGCAGTGCTGAGACAGGTGACTACTACGAGCAGTACTTC
CDR3 protein: CASSAETGDYYEQYF

J gene: TRBJ2-5
clone size: .
CDR3 length: 13
V gene: TRBV10-1
D gene: .
CDR3 DNA: TGCGCCAGTAGCCGGAACCACCAAGAGACCCAGTACTTC
CDR3 protein: CASSRNHQETQYF

J gene: TRBJ2-7
clone size: few
CDR3 length: 15
V gene: TRBV28
D gene: TRBD2
CDR3 DNA: TGTGCCAGTAACGCTGCAAGCGGGAGAGTCTACGAGCAGTACTTC
CDR3 protein: CASNAASGRVYEQYF

J gene: TRBJ1-2
clone size: .
CDR3 length: 14
V gene: TRBV7-2
D gene: .
CDR3 DNA: TGTGCCAGCAGCCGTGGGAGGGGTTACTATGGCTACACCTTC
CDR3 protein: CASSRGRGYYGYTF

J gene: TRBJ1-1
clone size: few
CDR3 length: 14
V gene: TRBV4-3
D gene: .
CDR3 DNA: TGCGCCAGCAGCCAAGATGGGGGACGGGATGAAGCTTTCTTT
CDR3 protein: CASSQDGGRDEAFF

J gene: TRBJ1-2
clone size: few
CDR3 length: 14
V gene: TRBV4-1
D gene: .
CDR3 DNA: TGCGCCAGCAGCCAGCGGACCGATAACTATGGCTACACCTTC
CDR3 protein: CASSQRTDNYGYTF